This T cell receptor beta chain was retrieved from a study of blood T cell repertoires in COVID-19. Study context: Sources were T cells, B-cell-depleted T cells, or PBMCs; the material itself was cDNA or gDNA.

Between the trimmed V and J ends, which lost 5 bases and 6 bases, there was a span of 19 bases. There are 16 residues in the CDR3. The germline V gene encodes CDR1 MNHEY and CDR2 SVGEGT. Only in-frame clones appear in the TCRdb table, and some are missing; sequencing was by immunoSEQ multiplex PCR. The sample includes 240,000 or so clones, roughly 80% of them seen just once. The specimen sequenced was peripheral blood. The chain has TRBV6-2 or TRBV6-3 and TRBJ2-2; perhaps TRBD2 as D (5 bases). This TCR was recovered from a woman aged 60 to 75 with active or convalescent COVID-19. The CDR3 sequence: CASSTFLTTIAGELFF. CDR3 nucleotide sequence: TGTGCCAGCAGTACCTTCTTAACGACTATCGCCGGGGAGCTGTTTTTT.